These T cell receptor beta chains were read from a single sample in a study of blood T cell repertoires in COVID-19. Profiling relied on immunoSEQ multiplex PCR, and the TCRdb table lists in-frame clones only, not all of them. This sample has about 440,000 clones, with 70% to 90% found just once. Sequenced sample: peripheral blood. The receptors derive from a woman in her 50s with COVID-19, enrolled during active disease. The CDR3 runs from the conserved cysteine through the conserved F or W. A D gene is named only where the DNA matches it firmly.

>TRBD1|TRBV5-1|TRBJ1-1
CASSRGGQGTREAFF
>NA|TRBV5-3|TRBJ1-1
CARSPNCEVTPEAFF
>NA|TRBV11-2|TRBJ1-3
CATRGDSGNTIYF
>NA|TRBV6-4|TRBJ1-1
CASSSTSGAEAFF
>NA|TRBV6-5|TRBJ1-2
CASSLDMSGLIDYTF
>NA|TRBV27|TRBJ2-3
CASGRIRRADTQYF
>NA|TRBV11-2|TRBJ2-5
CASSSPGTQQETQYF
>NA|TRBV5-1|TRBJ2-5
CASSLDVVRSRGTQYF
>TRBD1|TRBV11-2|TRBJ2-7
CASSLAGDSSYEQYF
>NA|TRBV3-1/TRBV3-2|TRBJ1-1
CASSQNAVNTEAFF
>NA|TRBV2|TRBJ1-2
CASSEAGPSKGRGYTF
>NA|TRBV27|TRBJ1-3
CASSLLGNSGNTIYF
>NA|TRBV5-1|TRBJ1-4
CASSLVPNQGQKLFF